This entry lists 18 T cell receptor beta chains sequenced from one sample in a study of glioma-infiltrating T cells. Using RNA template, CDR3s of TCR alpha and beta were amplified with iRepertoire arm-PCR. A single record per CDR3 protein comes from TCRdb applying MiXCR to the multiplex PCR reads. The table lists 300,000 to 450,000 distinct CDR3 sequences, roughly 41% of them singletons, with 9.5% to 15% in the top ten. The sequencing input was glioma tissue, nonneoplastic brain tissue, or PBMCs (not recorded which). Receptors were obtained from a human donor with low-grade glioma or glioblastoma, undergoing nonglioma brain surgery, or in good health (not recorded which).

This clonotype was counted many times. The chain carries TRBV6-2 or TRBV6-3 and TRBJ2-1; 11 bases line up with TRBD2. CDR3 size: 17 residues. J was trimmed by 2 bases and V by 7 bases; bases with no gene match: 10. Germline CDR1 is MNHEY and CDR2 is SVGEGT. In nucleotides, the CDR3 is TGTGCCAGCACCGCACGACTAGCGGGACATGCCTACAATGAGCAGTTCTTC. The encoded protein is CASTARLAGHAYNEQFF.

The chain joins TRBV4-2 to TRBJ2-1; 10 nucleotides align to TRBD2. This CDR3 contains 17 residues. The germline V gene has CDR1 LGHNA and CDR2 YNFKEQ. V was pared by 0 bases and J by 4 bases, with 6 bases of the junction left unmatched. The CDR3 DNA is TGTGCCAGCAGCCAAGATCTGCGACTAGCGGGTTACAATGAGCAGTTCTTC. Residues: CASSQDLRLAGYNEQFF.

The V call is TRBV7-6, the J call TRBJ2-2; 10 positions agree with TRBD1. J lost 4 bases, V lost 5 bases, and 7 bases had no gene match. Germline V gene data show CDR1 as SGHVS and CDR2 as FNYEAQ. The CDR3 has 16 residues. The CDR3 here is CASSRGQGLVTGELFF. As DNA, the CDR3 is TGTGCCAGCAGCAGGGGACAGGGGTTGGTCACCGGGGAGCTGTTTTTT. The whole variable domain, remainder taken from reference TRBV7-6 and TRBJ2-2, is GAGVSQSPRYKVTKRGQDVALRCDPISGHVSLYWYRQALGQGPEFLTYFNYEAQQDKSGLPNDRFSAERPEGSISTLTIQRTEQRDSAMYRCASSRGQGLVTGELFFGEGSRLTVL.

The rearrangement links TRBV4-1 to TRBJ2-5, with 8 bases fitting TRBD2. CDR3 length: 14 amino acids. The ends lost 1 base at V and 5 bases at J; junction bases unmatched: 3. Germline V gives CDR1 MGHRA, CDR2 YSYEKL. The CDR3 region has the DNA TGCGCCAGCAGCCAAGCGCCGGGGGGGGAGACCCAGTACTTC. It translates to CASSQAPGGETQYF.

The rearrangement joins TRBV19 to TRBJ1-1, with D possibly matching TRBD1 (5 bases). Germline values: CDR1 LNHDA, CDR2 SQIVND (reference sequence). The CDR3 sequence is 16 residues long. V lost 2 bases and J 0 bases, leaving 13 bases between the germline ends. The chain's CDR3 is CASSIPQGRLNTEAFF. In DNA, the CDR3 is TGTGCCAGTAGTATACCCCAGGGCAGACTGAACACTGAAGCTTTCTTT.

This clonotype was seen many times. The CDR3: CSARAGGLDEPQHF. The DNA of the CDR3 is TGCAGTGCTAGAGCTGGGGGGCTTGATGAGCCCCAGCATTTT. J is TRBJ1-5 and V is TRBV20-1, with D possibly matching TRBD1 (6 bases). The CDR3 is 14 amino acids. The germline V gene has CDR1 DFQATT and CDR2 SNEGSKA (reference sequence). The germline V and J ends were trimmed by 1 base and 8 bases, with 15 bases remaining between them.

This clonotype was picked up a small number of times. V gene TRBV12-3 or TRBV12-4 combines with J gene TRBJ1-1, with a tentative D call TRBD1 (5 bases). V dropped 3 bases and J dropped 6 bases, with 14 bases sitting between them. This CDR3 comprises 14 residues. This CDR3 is CASSFGAEKPEAFF. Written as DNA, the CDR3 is TGTGCCAGCAGTTTCGGGGCCGAGAAGCCTGAAGCTTTCTTT.

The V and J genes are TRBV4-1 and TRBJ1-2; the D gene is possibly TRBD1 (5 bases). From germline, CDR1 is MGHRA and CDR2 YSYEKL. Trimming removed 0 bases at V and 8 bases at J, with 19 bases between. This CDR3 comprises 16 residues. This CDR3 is CASSQDRFGSRGGYTF. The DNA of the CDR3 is TGCGCCAGCAGCCAAGATCGGTTCGGGAGTCGGGGCGGCTACACCTTC.

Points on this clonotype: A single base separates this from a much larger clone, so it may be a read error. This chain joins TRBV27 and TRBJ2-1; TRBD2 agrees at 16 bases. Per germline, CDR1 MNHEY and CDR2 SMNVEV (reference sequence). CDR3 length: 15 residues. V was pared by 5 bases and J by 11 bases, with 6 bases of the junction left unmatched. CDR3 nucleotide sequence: TGTGCCAGCAGTCCCGGGACTAGCGGGAGGGTTCAGCAGTTCTTC. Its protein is CASSPGTSGRVQQFF.

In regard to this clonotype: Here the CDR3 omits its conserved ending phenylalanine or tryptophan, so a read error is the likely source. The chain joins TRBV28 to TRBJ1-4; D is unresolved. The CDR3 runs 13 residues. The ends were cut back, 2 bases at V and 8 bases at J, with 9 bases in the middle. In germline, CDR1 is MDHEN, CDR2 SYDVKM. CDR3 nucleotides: TGTGCCAGCAGTTTAAGATCCAGCGAAAAACTGTTTTAT. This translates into CASSLRSSEKLFY.

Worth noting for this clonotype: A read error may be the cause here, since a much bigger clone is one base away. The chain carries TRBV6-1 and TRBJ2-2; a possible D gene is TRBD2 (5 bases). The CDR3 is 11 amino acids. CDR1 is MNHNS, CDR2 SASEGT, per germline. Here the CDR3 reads CASSYTGELLF. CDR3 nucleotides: TGTGCCAGCAGTTATACCGGGGAGCTGCTTTTT.

The DNA of the CDR3 is TGCGCCAGCAGCCAGCAATCCAGGGGCATGAACACTGAAGCTTTCTTT. This gives the protein CASSQQSRGMNTEAFF. The chain employs TRBV4-1 and TRBJ1-1, with D possibly TRBD1 on 6 matching bases. The CDR3 loop spans 16 amino acids. Germline V gene sequence: CDR1 MGHRA, CDR2 YSYEKL. V lost 3 bases and J lost 0, with 14 bases in between.

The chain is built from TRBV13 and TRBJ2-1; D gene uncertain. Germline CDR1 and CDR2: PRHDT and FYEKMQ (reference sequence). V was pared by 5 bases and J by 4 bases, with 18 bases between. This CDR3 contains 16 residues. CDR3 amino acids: CASSPTEDQIYNEQFF. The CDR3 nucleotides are TGTGCCAGCAGCCCTACAGAGGACCAGATTTACAATGAGCAGTTCTTC.

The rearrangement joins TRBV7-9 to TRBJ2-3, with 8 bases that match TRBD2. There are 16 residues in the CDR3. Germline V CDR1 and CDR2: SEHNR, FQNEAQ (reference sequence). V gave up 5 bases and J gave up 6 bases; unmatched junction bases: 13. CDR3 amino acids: CASSLTTGGPDDTQYF. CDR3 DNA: TGTGCCAGCAGCCTAACTACGGGAGGGCCCGACGATACGCAGTATTTT.

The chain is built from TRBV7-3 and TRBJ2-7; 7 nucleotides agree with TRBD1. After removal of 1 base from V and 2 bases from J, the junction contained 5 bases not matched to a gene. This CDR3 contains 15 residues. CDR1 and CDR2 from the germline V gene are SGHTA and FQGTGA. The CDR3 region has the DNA TGTGCCAGCAGCTTAAAGTCAGGGGGACCCTACGAGCAGTACTTC. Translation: CASSLKSGGPYEQYF.

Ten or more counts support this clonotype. The CDR3 DNA is TGTGCCAGCAGTCTCCCCCGGGATCCTCCAGAGACCCAGTACTTC. This encodes CASSLPRDPPETQYF. The chain employs TRBV28 and TRBJ2-5, with D tentatively TRBD2 (5 bases). The CDR3 sequence is 15 residues long. Deletions cut 5 bases from V and 4 bases from J, with 17 bases between. Germline assignment: CDR1 MDHEN and CDR2 SYDVKM.

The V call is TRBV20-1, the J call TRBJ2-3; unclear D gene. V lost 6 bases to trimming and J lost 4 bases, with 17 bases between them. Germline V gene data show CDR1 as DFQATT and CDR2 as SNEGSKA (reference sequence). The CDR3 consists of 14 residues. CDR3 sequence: CSATRGSLADTQYF. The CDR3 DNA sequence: TGCAGTGCAACCCGTGGCTCCCTCGCAGATACGCAGTATTTT.

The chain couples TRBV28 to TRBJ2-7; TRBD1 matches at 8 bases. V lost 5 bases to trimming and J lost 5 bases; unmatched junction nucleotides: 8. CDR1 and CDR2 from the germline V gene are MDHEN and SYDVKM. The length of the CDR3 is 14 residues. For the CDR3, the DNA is TGTGCCAGCAGTGTATTGGGACAGGACAACGAGCAGTACTTC. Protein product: CASSVLGQDNEQYF.